This record concerns one TCR beta chain sequence. The clone's antigen remains unknown. Base qualities are not at hand, and no much larger clone is one base apart. The immunoSEQ Assay was used to sequence TCR beta CDR3 regions from DNA. Per the source publication's procedure: T cell density was computed as TCR beta template counts normalized to usable DNA estimated by amplifying housekeeping genes. Richness was estimated with the preseqR package, extrapolating to 400,000 templates for PBMC samples and 120,000 templates for tissue samples. Clonality was calculated as one minus Pielou's evenness. To identify tissue-enriched TCRs, differential abundance testing was run on productive amino-acid clonotypes with a minimum total count of 5 and an alpha of 0.1. The Jaccard Index and the Morisita Overlap Index were used to quantify repertoire overlap between compartments. GLIPH grouped TCR beta CDR3s together with public tetramer-defined viral CDR3s, and a viral motif had to include at least three viral sequences and also show V-gene enrichment. TCRdb carries this immuneACCESS record with in-frame sequences only. Its versions omit some clonotypes, under half of them owing to an unresolved V gene in the studies checked, with the rest unexplained. V and J calls and clone size are copied from that table; D and trimming were computed from the DNA. The sample table records 100,000 to 150,000 clones; more than 70% of these occur just once. The ten largest clones capture over 1.5% of the sample.

This sample is part of a study of T cells in localized non-small cell lung cancer (dated by TCRdb to the early 2020s). A note on the overall study: T cell repertoires of fewer than 250 early-stage NSCLC patients were analyzed, with tumors being compared against uninvolved tumor-adjacent lungs. The cohort was made up of roughly 250 treatment-naive NSCLC patients whose localized lung tumors had been resected. A mean age of roughly 66 years was recorded for the NSCLC patients, of whom 129 were male and 95 to 110 were female. The paper as a whole reports these results and caveats: A median of about 61 of the top 100 tumor clones turned up in the paired uninvolved adjacent lung, and 25 to 35 of those clones also ranked among the top 100 of that same adjacent lung. Since the design was exploratory, TCR variables were selected using unadjusted p-values with no false-discovery rate correction. Longer overall survival was associated with higher blood T cell density, whereas shorter survival was associated with higher adjacent-lung clonality. Because multi-region tumor sequencing was not done, intratumor heterogeneity could not be ruled out. The highest T cell clonality was observed in uninvolved tumor-adjacent lung, where clonality exceeded that of tumor, suggesting that antigenic responses were more focused in uninvolved tumor-adjacent lung.

Ends trimmed: V by 10 bases, J by 7 bases; bases unmatched to a gene: 21. There are 17 amino acids in the CDR3, from cysteine to phenylalanine inclusive. Just CDR3 DNA is preserved here, 51 bases in frame from base 1. CDR1 is given as SEHNR and CDR2 as FQNEAQ, both from the germline V gene (reference sequence). At diagnosis, tumor, uninvolved tumor-adjacent lung and peripheral blood were collected and then preserved as a mix of FFPE and fresh-frozen material. For TCR repertoire profiling, blood samples were analyzed in the form of peripheral blood mononuclear cells. This clonotype originated in a female donor over 55 with stage I lung adenocarcinoma. The chain couples TRBV7-9 to TRBJ2-2; a stretch of 7 junction bases matches TRBD2. The sample here was peripheral blood, taken before any cancer treatment. CDR3 loop: CAIPWPSGPEGGGELFF. The DNA reads as follows: TGTGCCATCCCCTGGCCTAGCGGACCCGAGGGTGGCGGGGAGCTGTTTTTT.